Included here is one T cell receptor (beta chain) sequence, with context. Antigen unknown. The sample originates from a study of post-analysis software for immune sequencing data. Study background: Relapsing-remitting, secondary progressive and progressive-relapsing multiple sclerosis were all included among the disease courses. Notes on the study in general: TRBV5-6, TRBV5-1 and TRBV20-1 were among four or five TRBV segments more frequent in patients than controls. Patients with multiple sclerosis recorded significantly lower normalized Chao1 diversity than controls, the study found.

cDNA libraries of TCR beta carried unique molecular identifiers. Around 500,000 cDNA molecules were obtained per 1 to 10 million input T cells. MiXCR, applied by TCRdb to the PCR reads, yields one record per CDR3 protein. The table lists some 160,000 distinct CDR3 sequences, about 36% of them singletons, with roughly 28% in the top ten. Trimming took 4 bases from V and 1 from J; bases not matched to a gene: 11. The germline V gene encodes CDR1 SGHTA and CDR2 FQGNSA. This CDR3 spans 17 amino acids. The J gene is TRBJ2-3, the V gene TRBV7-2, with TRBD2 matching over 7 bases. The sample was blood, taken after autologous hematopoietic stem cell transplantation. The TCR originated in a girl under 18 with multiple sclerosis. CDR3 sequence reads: CASSSSLTGGRTDTQYF. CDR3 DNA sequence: TGTGCCAGCAGCTCCTCTTTGACGGGGGGTCGCACAGATACGCAGTATTTT.